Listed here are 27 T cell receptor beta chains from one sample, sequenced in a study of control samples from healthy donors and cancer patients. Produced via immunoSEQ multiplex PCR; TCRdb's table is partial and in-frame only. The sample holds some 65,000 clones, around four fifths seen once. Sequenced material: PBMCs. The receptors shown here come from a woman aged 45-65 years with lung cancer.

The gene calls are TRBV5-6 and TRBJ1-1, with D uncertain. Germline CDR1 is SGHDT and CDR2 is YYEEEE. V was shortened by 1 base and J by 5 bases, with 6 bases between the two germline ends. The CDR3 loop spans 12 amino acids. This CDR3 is CASSLYETEAFF. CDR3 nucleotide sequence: TGTGCCAGCAGCTTGTACGAAACTGAAGCTTTCTTT.

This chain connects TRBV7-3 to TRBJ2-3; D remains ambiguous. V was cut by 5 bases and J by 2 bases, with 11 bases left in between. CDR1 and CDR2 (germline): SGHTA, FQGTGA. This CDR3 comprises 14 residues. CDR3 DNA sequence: TGTGCCAGCAGCCGCTTGGGATACACAGATACGCAGTATTTT. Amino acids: CASSRLGYTDTQYF.

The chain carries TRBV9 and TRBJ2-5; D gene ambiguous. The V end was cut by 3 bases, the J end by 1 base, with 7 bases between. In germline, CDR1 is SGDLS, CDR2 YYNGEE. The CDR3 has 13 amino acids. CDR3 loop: CASSAESQETQYF. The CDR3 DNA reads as TGTGCCAGCAGCGCGGAGTCCCAAGAGACCCAGTACTTC.

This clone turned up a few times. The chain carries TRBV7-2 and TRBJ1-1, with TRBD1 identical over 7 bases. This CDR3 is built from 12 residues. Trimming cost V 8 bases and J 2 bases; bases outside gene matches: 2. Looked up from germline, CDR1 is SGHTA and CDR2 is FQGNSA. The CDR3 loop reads CASGTANTEAFF. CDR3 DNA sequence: TGTGCCAGCGGGACAGCTAACACTGAAGCTTTCTTT.

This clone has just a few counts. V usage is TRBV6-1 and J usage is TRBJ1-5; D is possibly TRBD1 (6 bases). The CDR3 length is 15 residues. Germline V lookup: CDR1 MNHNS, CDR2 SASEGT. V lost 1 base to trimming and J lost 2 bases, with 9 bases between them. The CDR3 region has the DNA TGTGCCAGCAGTGAAGGGGCAGGGGGCAATCAGCCCCAGCATTTT. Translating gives CASSEGAGGNQPQHF.

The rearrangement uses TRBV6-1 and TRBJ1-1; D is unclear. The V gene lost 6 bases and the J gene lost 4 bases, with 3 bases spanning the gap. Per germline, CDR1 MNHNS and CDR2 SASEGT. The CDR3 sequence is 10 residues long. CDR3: CASRFTEAFF. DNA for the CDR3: TGTGCCAGCAGGTTCACTGAAGCTTTCTTT.

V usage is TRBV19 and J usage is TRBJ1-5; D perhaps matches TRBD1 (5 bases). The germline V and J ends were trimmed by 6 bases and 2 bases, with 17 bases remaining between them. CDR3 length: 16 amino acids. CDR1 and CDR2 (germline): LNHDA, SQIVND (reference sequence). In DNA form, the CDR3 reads TGTGCCAGTAGGCCGGTGGGGCCCTCGGGCAATCAGCCCCAGCATTTT. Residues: CASRPVGPSGNQPQHF. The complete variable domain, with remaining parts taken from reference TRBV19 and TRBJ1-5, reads DGGITQSPKYLFRKEGQNVTLSCEQNLNHDAMYWYRQDPGQGLRLIYYSQIVNDFQKGDIAEGYSVSREKKESFPLTVTSAQKNPTAFYLCASRPVGPSGNQPQHFGDGTRLSIL.

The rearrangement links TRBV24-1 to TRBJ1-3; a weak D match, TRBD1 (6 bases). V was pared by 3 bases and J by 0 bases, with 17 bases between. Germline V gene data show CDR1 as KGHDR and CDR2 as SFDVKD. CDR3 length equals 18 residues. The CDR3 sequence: CATSDVYRAGDSGNTIYF. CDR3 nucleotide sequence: TGTGCCACCAGTGATGTATACAGGGCAGGCGACTCTGGAAACACCATATATTTT.

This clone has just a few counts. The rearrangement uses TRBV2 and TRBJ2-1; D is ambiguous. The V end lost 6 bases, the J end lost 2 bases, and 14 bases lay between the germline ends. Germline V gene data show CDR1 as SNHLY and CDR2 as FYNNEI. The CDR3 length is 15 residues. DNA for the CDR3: TGTGCCAGCAGGCCGACGGAGTTAACCTACAATGAGCAGTTCTTC. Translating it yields CASRPTELTYNEQFF.

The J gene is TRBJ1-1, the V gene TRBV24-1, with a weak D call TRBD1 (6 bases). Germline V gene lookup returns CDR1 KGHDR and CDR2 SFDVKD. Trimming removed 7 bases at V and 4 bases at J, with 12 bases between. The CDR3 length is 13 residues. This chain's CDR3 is CATSPGTSTEAFF. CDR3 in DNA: TGTGCCACCAGCCCCGGGACAAGCACTGAAGCTTTCTTT.

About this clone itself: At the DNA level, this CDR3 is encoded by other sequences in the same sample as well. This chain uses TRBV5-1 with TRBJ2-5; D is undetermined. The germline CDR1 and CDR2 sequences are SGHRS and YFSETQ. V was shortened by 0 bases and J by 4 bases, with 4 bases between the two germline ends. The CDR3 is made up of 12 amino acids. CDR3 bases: TGCGCCAGCAGCTTGGCCGGAGAGACCCAGTACTTC. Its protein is CASSLAGETQYF.

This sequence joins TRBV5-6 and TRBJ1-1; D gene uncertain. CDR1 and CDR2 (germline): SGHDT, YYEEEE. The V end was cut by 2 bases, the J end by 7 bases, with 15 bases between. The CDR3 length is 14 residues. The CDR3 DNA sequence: TGTGCCAGCAGCTTTACCAGGTCCTCCCGTGAAGCTTTCTTT. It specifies CASSFTRSSREAFF.

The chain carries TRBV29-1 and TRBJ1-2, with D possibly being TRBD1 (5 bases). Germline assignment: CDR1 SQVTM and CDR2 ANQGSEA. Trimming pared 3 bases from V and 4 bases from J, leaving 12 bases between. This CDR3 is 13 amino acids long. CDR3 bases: TGCAGCGTTGAGACCCAGGGATCCTATGGCTACACCTTC. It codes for CSVETQGSYGYTF.

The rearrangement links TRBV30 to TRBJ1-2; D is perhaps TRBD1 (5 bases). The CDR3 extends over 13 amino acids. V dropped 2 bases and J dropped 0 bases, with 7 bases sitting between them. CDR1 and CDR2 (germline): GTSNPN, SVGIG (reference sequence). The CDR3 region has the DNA TGTGCCTGGAGTATGACAGCTAACTATGGCTACACCTTC. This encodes CAWSMTANYGYTF.

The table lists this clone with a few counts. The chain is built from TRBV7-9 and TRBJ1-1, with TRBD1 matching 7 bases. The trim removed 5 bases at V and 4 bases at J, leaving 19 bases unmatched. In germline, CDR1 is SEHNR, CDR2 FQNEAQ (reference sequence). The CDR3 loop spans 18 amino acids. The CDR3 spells CASSLRTLTGLDTTEAFF. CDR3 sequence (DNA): TGTGCCAGCAGCCTAAGGACCTTGACAGGGCTGGATACCACTGAAGCTTTCTTT.

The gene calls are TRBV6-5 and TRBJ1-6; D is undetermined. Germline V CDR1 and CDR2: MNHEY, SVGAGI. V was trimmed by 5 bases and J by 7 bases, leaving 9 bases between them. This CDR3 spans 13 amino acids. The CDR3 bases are TGTGCCAGCAGTCCGGAATTCAATTCACCCCTCCACTTT. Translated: CASSPEFNSPLHF.

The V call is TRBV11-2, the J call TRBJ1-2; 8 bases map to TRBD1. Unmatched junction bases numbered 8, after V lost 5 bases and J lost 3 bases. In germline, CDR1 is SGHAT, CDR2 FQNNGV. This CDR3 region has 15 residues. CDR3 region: CASSRLDRDDYGYTF. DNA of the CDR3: TGTGCCAGCAGCCGGTTGGACAGGGACGACTATGGCTACACCTTC.

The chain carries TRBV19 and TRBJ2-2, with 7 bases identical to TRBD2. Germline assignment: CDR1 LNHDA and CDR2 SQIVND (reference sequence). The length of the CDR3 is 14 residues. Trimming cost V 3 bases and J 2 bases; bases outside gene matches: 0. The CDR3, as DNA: TGTGCCAGTAGTATGGGACTAAACACCGGGGAGCTGTTTTTT. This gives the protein CASSMGLNTGELFF.

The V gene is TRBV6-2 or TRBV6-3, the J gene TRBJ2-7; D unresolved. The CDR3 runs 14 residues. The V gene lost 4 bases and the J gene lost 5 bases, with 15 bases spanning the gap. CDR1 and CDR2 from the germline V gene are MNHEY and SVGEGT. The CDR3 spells CASSSHRTDDEQYF. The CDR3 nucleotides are TGTGCCAGCAGTTCCCACCGGACCGACGACGAGCAGTACTTC.

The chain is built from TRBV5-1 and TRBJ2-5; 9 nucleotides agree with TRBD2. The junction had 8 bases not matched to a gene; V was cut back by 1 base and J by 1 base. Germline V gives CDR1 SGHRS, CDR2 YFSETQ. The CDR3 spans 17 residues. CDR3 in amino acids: CASSLTPLAGRQETQYF. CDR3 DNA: TGCGCCAGCAGCTTGACCCCCCTAGCGGGGCGCCAAGAGACCCAGTACTTC. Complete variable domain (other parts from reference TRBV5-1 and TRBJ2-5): KAGVTQTPRYLIKTRGQQVTLSCSPISGHRSVSWYQQTPGQGLQFLFEYFSETQRNKGNFPGRFSGRQFSNSRSEMNVSTLELGDSALYLCASSLTPLAGRQETQYFGPGTRLLVL.

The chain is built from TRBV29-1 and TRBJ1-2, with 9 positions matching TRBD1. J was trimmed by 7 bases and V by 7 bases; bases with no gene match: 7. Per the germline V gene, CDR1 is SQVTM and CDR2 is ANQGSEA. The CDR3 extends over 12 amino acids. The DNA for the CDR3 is TGCAGCGCCGGGACAGGGAGTAGTGGCTACACCTTC. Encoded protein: CSAGTGSSGYTF.

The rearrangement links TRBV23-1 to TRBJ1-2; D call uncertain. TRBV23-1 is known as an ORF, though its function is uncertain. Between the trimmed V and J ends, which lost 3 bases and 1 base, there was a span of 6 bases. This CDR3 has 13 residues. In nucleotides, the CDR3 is TGCGCCAGCAGTCATAAGCGTAACTATGGCTACACCTTC. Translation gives CASSHKRNYGYTF.

This CDR3 reads CASSLDYGYTF. The DNA of the CDR3 is TGTGCCAGCAGCTTGGACTATGGCTACACCTTC. The chain links TRBV7-9 to TRBJ1-2, with unresolved D. V shed 3 bases and J shed 3 bases, with 2 bases lying between them. CDR3 length: 11 amino acids. The germline V gene has CDR1 SEHNR and CDR2 FQNEAQ (reference sequence).

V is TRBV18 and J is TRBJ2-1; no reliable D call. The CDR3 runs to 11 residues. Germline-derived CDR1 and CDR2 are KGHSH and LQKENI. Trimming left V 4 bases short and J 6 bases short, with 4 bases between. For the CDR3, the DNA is TGTGCCAGCTCACTTGGCAATGAGCAGTTCTTC. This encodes CASSLGNEQFF.

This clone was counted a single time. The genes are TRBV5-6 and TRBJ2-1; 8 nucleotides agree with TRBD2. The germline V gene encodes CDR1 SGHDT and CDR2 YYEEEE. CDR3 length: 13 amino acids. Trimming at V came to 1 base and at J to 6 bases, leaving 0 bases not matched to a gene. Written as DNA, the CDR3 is TGTGCCAGCAGCTTGACTAGCGGCAATGAGCAGTTCTTC. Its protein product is CASSLTSGNEQFF. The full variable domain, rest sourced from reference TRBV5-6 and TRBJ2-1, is DAGVTQSPTHLIKTRGQQVTLRCSPKSGHDTVSWYQQALGQGPQFIFQYYEEEERQRGNFPDRFSGHQFPNYSSELNVNALLLGDSALYLCASSLTSGNEQFFGPGTRLTVL.

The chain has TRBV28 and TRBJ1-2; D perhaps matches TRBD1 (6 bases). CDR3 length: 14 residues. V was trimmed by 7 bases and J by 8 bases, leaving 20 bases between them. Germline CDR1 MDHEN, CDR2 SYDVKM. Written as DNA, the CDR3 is TGTGCCAGCATCTCTCCGGCAGGGGAAAGCGGCTACACCTTC. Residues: CASISPAGESGYTF.

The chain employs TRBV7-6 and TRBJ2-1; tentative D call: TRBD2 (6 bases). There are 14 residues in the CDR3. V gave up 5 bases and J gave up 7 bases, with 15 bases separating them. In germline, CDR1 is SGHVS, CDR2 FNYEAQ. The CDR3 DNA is TGTGCCAGCAGCCCGGGACTTCCGGGGAATGAGCAGTTCTTC. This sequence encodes CASSPGLPGNEQFF.